This T cell receptor beta chain was recovered during a study of the immune and genomic landscape of osteosarcoma (dated by TCRdb to about 2020). Concerning the study at large: The overall cohort was composed of around 48 pediatric and adult patients with high-grade osteosarcoma, and a median age at diagnosis of roughly 25 years (range about 5-81) was recorded. The goal of the study was to explain why immune checkpoint inhibitors show limited clinical activity in osteosarcoma. In the overall cohort, 60% of patients were male, and localized disease at diagnosis was presented by roughly 80% of patients. The cohort was enriched for poor-risk disease, as unfavorable pathologic response to standard therapy was shown in approximately 76% of the cohort and approximately 69% of the cohort were deceased. To characterize the osteosarcoma immunogenomic landscape, the TCR sequencing results were combined with transcriptome, protein array and immunostaining data. To define immunogenic potential, the study profiled osteosarcoma specimens using whole genome, RNA and T-cell receptor sequencing, along with immunohistochemistry and reverse phase protein arrays. Each of a few patients provided a couple of samples from the same tumor site. Overall results and qualifications from the work: In five cases a single hyperexpanded clone dominated the repertoire, and each of those five cases had fewer than 100 T-cell clonotypes. Matched blood was collected from only two patients, alongside the frozen tumor specimens. Overall, productive TCR clonality was low, with an average of 0.09 and a maximum of 0.3, which suggests limited T-cell clonal expansion. No statistical method determined sample size because osteosarcoma is rare and all possible samples were collected. Clonality benchmarks came from external normal skin and healthy peripheral blood data rather than matched normal tissue. Although TCR productive clonality was higher in the immune-hot C3 cluster than in the cold C1 cluster, TCR productive clonality was still low overall.

The tumors sampled were post-treatment primary, local recurrence and metastasis specimens taken from patients with a poor prognosis. In the case of this clone: The clone's antigen remains unknown. Base-call qualities are not available, and no considerably larger clone is one nucleotide away.

V is shortened by 3 bases, J by 1 base, and the region joining them spans 9 bases. The germline V gene (reference sequence) gives CDR1 as LNHNV and CDR2 as YYDKDF. The CDR3 spans 14 residues, from the cysteine through the phenylalanine. Of the read, only the CDR3 DNA is kept; its 42 bases are in frame from base 1. TCR beta chain CDR3 regions were immunosequenced with the ImmunoSEQ Assay (Adaptive Biotechnologies). The source study handled its data this way. The ImmunoSEQ Analyzer platform was used to export TCRB rearrangements, read counts, read proportions and gene usage. Using productive rearrangements, T-cell clonality was calculated as 1 minus Pielou's evenness. In the clonal space homeostasis analysis, clonotypes were binned as rare, small, medium, large or hyperexpanded (0.01 to 1 of the repertoire). TCR productive clonality was compared across immune clusters C1, C2 and C3 using the Wilcoxon rank sum test. Not all clones reach the TCRdb copy of this immuneACCESS table, which keeps in-frame sequences only. Checked studies attribute under half of the gap to unresolved V genes and leave the rest unexplained. V, J and clone size are those of that table, while D and trimming were read from the DNA. The sample yields about 10,000 clones; approximately 71% were counted once. Clones ranked in the top ten supply 15% to 20% of the sample.

The receptor was isolated from a human donor with osteosarcoma. The sample was osteosarcoma tumor tissue from the lung. Recombination linked TRBV15 to TRBJ1-1; the D segment cannot be called with confidence. The nucleotides are TGTGCCACCAGCAGGCGCATGGAGAACACTGAAGCTTTCTTT. Its protein product is CATSRRMENTEAFF. Outside the CDR3, residues come from the reference TRBV15 and TRBJ1-1 proteins, so the full variable domain is: DAMVIQNPRYQVTQFGKPVTLSCSQTLNHNVMYWYQQKSSQAPKLLFHYYDKDFNNEADTPDNFQSRRPNTSFCFLDIRSPGLGDTAMYLCATSRRMENTEAFFGQGTRLTVV.